This T cell receptor beta chain was captured by sequencing in a study of radiation and T cells in renal cell carcinoma. The assay was immunoSEQ multiplex PCR, and TCRdb's table has in-frame clones only and misses some. The sample includes about 130,000 clones, more than 70% of them seen just once. CDR1 LGHNA and CDR2 YSLEER come from the germline V gene. The CDR3 runs to 14 residues. V was cut by 2 bases and J by 1 base, with 8 bases left in between. Time point denoted: baseline pretreatment blood. Treatment of the sample: 15 Gy SBRT to primary tumor, nephrectomy 4 weeks later. This receptor was taken from a woman between 50 and 59 years old with renal cell carcinoma. The sample was blood, taken from a patient whose treatment included radiotherapy and nephrectomy. This chain uses TRBV4-3 with TRBJ1-1; D is ambiguous. CDR3 nucleotide sequence: TGCGCCAGCAGCCAAAAGTGGGGGAACACTGAAGCTTTCTTT. It is translated as CASSQKWGNTEAFF.